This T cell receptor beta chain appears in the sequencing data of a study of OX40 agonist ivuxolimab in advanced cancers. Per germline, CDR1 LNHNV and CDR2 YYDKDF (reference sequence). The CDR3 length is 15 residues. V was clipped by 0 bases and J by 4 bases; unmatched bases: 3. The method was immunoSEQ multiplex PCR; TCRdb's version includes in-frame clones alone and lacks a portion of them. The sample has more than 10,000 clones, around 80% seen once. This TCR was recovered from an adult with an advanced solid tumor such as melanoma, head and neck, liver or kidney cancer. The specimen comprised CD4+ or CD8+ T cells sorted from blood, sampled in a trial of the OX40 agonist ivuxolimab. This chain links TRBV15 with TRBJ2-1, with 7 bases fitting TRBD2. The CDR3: CATSRDLAEYNEQFF. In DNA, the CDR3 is TGTGCCACCAGCAGAGATCTAGCGGAGTACAATGAGCAGTTCTTC.